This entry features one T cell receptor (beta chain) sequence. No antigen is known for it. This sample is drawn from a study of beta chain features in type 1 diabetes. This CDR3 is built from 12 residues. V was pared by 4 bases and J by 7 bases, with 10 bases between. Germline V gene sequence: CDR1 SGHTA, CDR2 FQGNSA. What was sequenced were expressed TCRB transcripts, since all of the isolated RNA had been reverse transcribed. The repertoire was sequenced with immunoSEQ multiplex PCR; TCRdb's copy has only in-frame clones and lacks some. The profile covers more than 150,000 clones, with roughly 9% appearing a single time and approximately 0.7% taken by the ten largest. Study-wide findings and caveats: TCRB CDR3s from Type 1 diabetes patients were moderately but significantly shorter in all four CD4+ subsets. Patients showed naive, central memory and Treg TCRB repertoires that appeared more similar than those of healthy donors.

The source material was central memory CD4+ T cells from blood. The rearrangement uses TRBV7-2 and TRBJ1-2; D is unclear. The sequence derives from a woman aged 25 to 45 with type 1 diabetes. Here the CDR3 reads CASSSLGFGYTF. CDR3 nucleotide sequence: TGTGCCAGCAGCTCTCTAGGTTTTGGCTACACCTTC.